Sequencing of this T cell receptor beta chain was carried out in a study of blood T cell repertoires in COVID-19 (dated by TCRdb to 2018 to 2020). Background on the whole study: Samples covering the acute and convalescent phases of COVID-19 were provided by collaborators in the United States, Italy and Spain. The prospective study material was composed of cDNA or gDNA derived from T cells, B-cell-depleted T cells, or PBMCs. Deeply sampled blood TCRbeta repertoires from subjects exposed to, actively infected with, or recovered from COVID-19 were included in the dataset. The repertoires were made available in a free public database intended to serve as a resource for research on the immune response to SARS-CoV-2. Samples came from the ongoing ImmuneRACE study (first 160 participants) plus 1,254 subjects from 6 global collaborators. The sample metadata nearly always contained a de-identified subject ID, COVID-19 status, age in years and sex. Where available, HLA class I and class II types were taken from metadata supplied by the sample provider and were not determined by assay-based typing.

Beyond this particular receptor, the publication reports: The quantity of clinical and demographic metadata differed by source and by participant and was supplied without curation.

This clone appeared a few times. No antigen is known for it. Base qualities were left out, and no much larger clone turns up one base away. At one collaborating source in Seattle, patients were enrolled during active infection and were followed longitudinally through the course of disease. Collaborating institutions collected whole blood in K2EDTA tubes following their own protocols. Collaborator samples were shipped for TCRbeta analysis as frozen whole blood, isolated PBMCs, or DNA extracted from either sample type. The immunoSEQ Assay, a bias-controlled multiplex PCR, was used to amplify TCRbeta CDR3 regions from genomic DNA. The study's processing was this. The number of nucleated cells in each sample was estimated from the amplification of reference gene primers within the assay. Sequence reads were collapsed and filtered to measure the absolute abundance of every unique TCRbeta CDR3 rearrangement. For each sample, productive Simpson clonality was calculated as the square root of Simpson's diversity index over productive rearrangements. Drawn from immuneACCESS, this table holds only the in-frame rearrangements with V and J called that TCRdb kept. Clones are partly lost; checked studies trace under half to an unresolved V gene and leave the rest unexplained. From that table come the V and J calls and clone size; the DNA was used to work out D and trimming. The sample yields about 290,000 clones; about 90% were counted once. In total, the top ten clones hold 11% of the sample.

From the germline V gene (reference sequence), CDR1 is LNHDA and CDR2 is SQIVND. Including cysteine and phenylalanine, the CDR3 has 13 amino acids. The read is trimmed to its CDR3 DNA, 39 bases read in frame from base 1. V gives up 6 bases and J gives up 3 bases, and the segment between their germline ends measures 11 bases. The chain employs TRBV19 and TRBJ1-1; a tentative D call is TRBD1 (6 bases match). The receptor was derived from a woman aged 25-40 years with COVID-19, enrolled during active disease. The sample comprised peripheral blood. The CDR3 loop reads CASRIYRDTEAFF. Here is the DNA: TGTGCCAGTAGAATTTACAGGGACACTGAAGCTTTCTTT.